This TCR beta chain originates from a study of blood T cell repertoires in COVID-19. The overall study: Sites in the United States, Italy and Spain provided acute and convalescent COVID-19 samples.

The CDR3 consists of 18 residues. Germline-derived CDR1 and CDR2 are LNHDA and SQIVND (reference sequence). With V trimmed by 2 bases and J by 2 bases, 11 bases remained unmatched. As handled by the study authors: Cell counts per sample came from amplifying reference gene primers. Generated by immunoSEQ multiplex PCR, the TCRdb table keeps only in-frame clones and is missing some. V and J calls plus clone size are reproduced from that table; the DNA served to infer D and trimming. The sample consists of about 240,000 clones, 85% to 95% of them appearing once. The receptor's source is a man between 25 and 39 years old with COVID-19, enrolled during active disease. This sequence joins TRBV19 and TRBJ1-5; TRBD1 matches 8 bases. Input material: peripheral blood. CDR3 DNA sequence: TGTGCCAGTAGTATACCCCTACCAGGGGGCACGGGCAATCAGCCCCAGCATTTT. Protein sequence: CASSIPLPGGTGNQPQHF. The full variable domain, rest sourced from reference TRBV19 and TRBJ1-5, is DGGITQSPKYLFRKEGQNVTLSCEQNLNHDAMYWYRQDPGQGLRLIYYSQIVNDFQKGDIAEGYSVSREKKESFPLTVTSAQKNPTAFYLCASSIPLPGGTGNQPQHFGDGTRLSIL.